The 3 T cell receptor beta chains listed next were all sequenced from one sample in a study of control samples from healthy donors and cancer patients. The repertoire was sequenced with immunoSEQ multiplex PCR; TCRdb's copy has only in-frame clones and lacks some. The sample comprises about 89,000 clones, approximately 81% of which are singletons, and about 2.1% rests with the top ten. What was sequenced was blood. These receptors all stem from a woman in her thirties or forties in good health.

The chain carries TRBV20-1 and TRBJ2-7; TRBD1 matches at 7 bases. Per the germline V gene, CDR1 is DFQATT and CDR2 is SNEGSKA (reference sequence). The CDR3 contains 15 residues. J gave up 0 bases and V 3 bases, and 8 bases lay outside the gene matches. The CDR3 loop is CSASYDRAHSYEQYF. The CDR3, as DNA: TGCAGTGCTAGTTACGACAGGGCCCACTCCTACGAGCAGTACTTC.

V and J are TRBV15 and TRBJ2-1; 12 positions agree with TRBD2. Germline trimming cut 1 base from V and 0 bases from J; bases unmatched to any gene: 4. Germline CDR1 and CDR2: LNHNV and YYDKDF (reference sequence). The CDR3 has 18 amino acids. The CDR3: CATSRGLLAGGSYNEQFF. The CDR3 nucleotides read TGTGCCACCAGCAGAGGCCTACTAGCGGGGGGCTCCTACAATGAGCAGTTCTTC.

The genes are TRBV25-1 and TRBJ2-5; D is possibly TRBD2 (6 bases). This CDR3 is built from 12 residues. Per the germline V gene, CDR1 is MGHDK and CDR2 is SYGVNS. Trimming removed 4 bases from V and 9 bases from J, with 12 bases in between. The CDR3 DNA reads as TGTGCCAGCAGTGGGGGAACGGGAGCCCAGTACTTC. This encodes CASSGGTGAQYF.